Below, 21 T cell receptor beta chains from the same sample are listed, as sequenced in a study of T cells in Graves' hyperthyroidism and ophthalmopathy. The investigators amplified TCR beta CDR3 regions from RNA transcripts. Primed by the HTBI set, a first-round RT-PCR was run on the TCR CDR3. TCRdb analysed the multiplex PCR reads with MiXCR anew, one entry per CDR3 protein. The data hold about 580,000 distinct CDR3 sequences, with over 11% observed a single time. The source material was blood. The source of these receptors is a woman in her 30s with Graves' hyperthyroidism that later progressed to Graves' ophthalmopathy.

This clonotype was picked up many times. The chain carries TRBV19 and TRBJ2-5; 7 bases fit TRBD1. J was trimmed by 4 bases and V by 5 bases; bases with no gene match: 10. Germline CDR1 LNHDA, CDR2 SQIVND (reference sequence). The CDR3 is 15 residues long. The CDR3 coding sequence is TGTGCCAGTAGTGCACGCCGGACAGGTTCAGAGACCCAGTACTTC. It encodes CASSARRTGSETQYF.

Concerning this clonotype itself: A read error may explain this, as a much larger clone is one base away. The chain joins TRBV27 to TRBJ2-1; 15 nucleotides match TRBD2. This CDR3 has 16 amino acids. Germline CDR1 is MNHEY and CDR2 is SMNVEV (reference sequence). In nucleotides, the CDR3 is TGTGCCGGCAGTCCGGGACTAGCGGGAGGTGGGAATGAGCAGTTCTTC. Protein: CAGSPGLAGGGNEQFF.

This clonotype was detected many times. This sequence joins TRBV15 and TRBJ1-2, with a weak D call TRBD1 (6 bases). The V end lost 0 bases, the J end lost 3 bases, and 11 bases lay between the germline ends. The CDR3 extends over 15 amino acids. Looked up from germline, CDR1 is LNHNV and CDR2 is YYDKDF (reference sequence). This CDR3 reads CATSRDQGLDYGYTF. The CDR3 nucleotides read TGTGCCACCAGCAGAGATCAGGGGCTCGACTATGGCTACACCTTC.

In its sample, this clonotype was seen many times. The chain links TRBV7-3 to TRBJ2-2; 8 bases match TRBD1. V gave up 5 bases and J gave up 5 bases; unmatched junction bases: 7. This CDR3 is 15 amino acids long. Germline V CDR1 and CDR2: SGHTA, FQGTGA. The CDR3: CASSPDRESTGELFF. CDR3 in DNA: TGTGCCAGCAGCCCGGACAGGGAATCGACCGGGGAGCTGTTTTTT.

The V and J genes are TRBV5-4 and TRBJ2-7, with 14 nucleotides matching TRBD2. V lost 4 bases, J lost 4 bases, and 10 bases stayed unmatched. Germline CDR1 reads SGHNT; CDR2 reads YYREEE (reference sequence). This CDR3 has 17 amino acids. CDR3 protein: CASSNTGTSGSLYEQYF. CDR3 bases: TGTGCCAGCAGCAACACCGGGACTAGCGGGAGCCTTTACGAGCAGTACTTC.

The sample holds many counts of this clonotype. The gene calls are TRBV29-1 and TRBJ2-7, with a weak D call TRBD2 (5 bases). Trimming cost V 5 bases and J 1 base, with 15 bases left between them. Germline assignment: CDR1 SQVTM and CDR2 ANQGSEA. The CDR3 is 14 residues long. The CDR3 DNA is TGCAGCGTTCGTCCACTAGGTCCATCCTACGAGCAGTACTTC. It is translated as CSVRPLGPSYEQYF.

In this sample, this clonotype turned up many times. This chain uses TRBV24-1 with TRBJ1-1, with 11 bases lining up with TRBD1. This CDR3 region has 16 residues. Trimming cost V 7 bases and J 0 bases; bases outside gene matches: 6. Per the germline V gene, CDR1 is KGHDR and CDR2 is SFDVKD. The CDR3 DNA is TGTGCCACCAGCCCCGGGACAGGGGGTTTGAACACTGAAGCTTTCTTT. As protein: CATSPGTGGLNTEAFF.

This clonotype was recorded at least ten times. The chain has TRBV11-2 and TRBJ1-6, with unresolved D. Germline V gene sequence: CDR1 SGHAT, CDR2 FQNNGV. Trimming removed 2 bases at V and 9 bases at J, with 14 bases between. The CDR3 sequence is 15 residues long. The CDR3 DNA reads as TGTGCCAGCAGCTTAATGGGCACGTTTCGTTCACCCCTCCACTTT. This encodes CASSLMGTFRSPLHF.

The chain links TRBV6-1 to TRBJ1-2; 10 bases match TRBD1. CDR3 length: 15 residues. V was clipped by 7 bases and J by 5 bases; unmatched bases: 10. From germline, CDR1 is MNHNS and CDR2 SASEGT. The DNA of the CDR3 is TGTGCCAGCACTCCGGGACAGGGGAATCCTTATGGCTACACCTTC. This encodes CASTPGQGNPYGYTF.

This clonotype was seen repeatedly, ten times or more. This chain joins TRBV28 and TRBJ1-1; perhaps TRBD1 as D (6 bases). This CDR3 region has 12 residues. Germline CDR1 MDHEN, CDR2 SYDVKM. The germline V and J ends were trimmed by 11 bases and 1 base, with 11 bases remaining between them. CDR3 in DNA: TGTGCCCTCAGGGGCTCGAACACTGAAGCTTTCTTT. This codes for CALRGSNTEAFF.

This clonotype was recorded at least ten times. The chain couples TRBV28 to TRBJ1-5, with D perhaps matching TRBD1 (6 bases). V was clipped by 7 bases and J by 7 bases, with 14 bases between them. Germline loops: CDR1 MDHEN, CDR2 SYDVKM. CDR3 length: 13 amino acids. In DNA, the CDR3 is TGTGCCAGCAATAAGGGGGGTCTGCAGCCCCAGCATTTT. Its translation: CASNKGGLQPQHF.

This sequence joins TRBV19 and TRBJ1-1, with D tentatively TRBD1 (5 bases). The CDR3 has 13 residues. The germline gives CDR1 LNHDA, CDR2 SQIVND (reference sequence). V lost 7 bases, J lost 4 bases, and 13 bases lay in between. Here the CDR3 DNA reads TGTGCCAGTACCCGGGGGGTGGGCACTGAAGCTTTCTTT. As protein: CASTRGVGTEAFF.

This clonotype occurred many times. The V gene is TRBV7-3, the J gene TRBJ2-7; 7 nucleotides match TRBD1. The germline V gene encodes CDR1 SGHTA and CDR2 FQGTGA. Trimming took 5 bases from V and 5 from J; bases not matched to a gene: 12. This CDR3 contains 15 residues. DNA of the CDR3: TGTGCCAGCAGCCGCTCGACAGGGAGTTATAACGAGCAGTACTTC. It specifies CASSRSTGSYNEQYF.

This clonotype was recorded at least ten times. The rearrangement joins TRBV2 to TRBJ2-1; D unresolved. CDR3 length: 15 amino acids. V gave up 4 bases and J gave up 6 bases, with 16 bases separating them. The germline gives CDR1 SNHLY, CDR2 FYNNEI. Here the CDR3 reads CASSVVADGINEQFF. The DNA of the CDR3 is TGTGCCAGCAGTGTAGTAGCAGATGGGATCAATGAGCAGTTCTTC.

This clonotype came up a few times. The genes are TRBV14 and TRBJ2-7; D may be TRBD2 (6 bases). The V end was cut by 4 bases, the J end by 5 bases, with 18 bases between. The germline V gene encodes CDR1 SGHDN and CDR2 FVKESK. The CDR3 spans 15 residues. CDR3 sequence (DNA): TGTGCCAGCAGCCTGTCGCGGCGGGGCCTGAACGAGCAGTACTTC. Residues: CASSLSRRGLNEQYF.

The chain combines TRBV6-1 with TRBJ2-3; TRBD1 might be the D (5 bases). The V gene's germline CDR1 is MNHNS and CDR2 SASEGT. V was trimmed by 8 bases and J by 12 bases, leaving 12 bases between them. This CDR3 has 10 residues. The CDR3 region has the DNA TGTGCCAGCCAGGGTGACTTTCAGTATTTT. This translates into CASQGDFQYF.

This clonotype was detected many times. This rearrangement joins TRBV3-1 to TRBJ2-4; D call uncertain. V was trimmed by 0 bases and J by 15 bases, leaving 9 bases between them. Germline V CDR1 and CDR2: LGHDT, YNNKEL (reference sequence). The CDR3 sequence is 11 residues long. CDR3 sequence (DNA): TGTGCCAGCAGCCAAGATCTTGTACGGTACTTC. This translates into CASSQDLVRYF.

This clonotype was counted only a few times. The chain links TRBV6-5 to TRBJ2-7, with D possibly being TRBD2 (5 bases). V was trimmed by 2 bases and J by 0 bases, leaving 17 bases between them. CDR3 length: 17 amino acids. CDR1 and CDR2 from the germline V gene are MNHEY and SVGAGI. The CDR3 is CASSYRDGGGYSYEQYF. In DNA form, the CDR3 reads TGTGCCAGCAGTTACCGAGACGGAGGTGGTTACTCCTACGAGCAGTACTTC.

This clonotype was counted ten times or more. CDR3 DNA: TGTGCCAGCAGCTTAACGCCAGGGGTCGTCTACGAGCAGTACTTC. Amino acids: CASSLTPGVVYEQYF. The chain couples TRBV7-3 to TRBJ2-7, with D possibly being TRBD1 (6 bases). CDR3 length equals 15 residues. V shed 0 bases and J shed 3 bases, with 12 bases lying between them. Germline V gives CDR1 SGHTA, CDR2 FQGTGA.

This clonotype came up many times. This sequence joins TRBV6-6 and TRBJ2-7; D uncertain. The germline V gene encodes CDR1 MNHNY and CDR2 SVGAGI (reference sequence). The CDR3 is made up of 14 amino acids. V lost 2 bases and J lost 3, with 11 bases in between. The CDR3 spells CASSYRIHGYEQYF. DNA for the CDR3: TGTGCCAGCAGTTACCGGATACATGGCTACGAGCAGTACTTC.

This clonotype was seen only a few times. The J gene is TRBJ2-5, the V gene TRBV24-1; D possibly corresponds to TRBD2 (5 bases). CDR1 is KGHDR and CDR2 is SFDVKD in the germline V gene. V dropped 0 bases and J dropped 5 bases, with 15 bases sitting between them. The CDR3 runs to 16 residues. CDR3 region: CATSDLGGEGRETQYF. The CDR3 DNA sequence: TGTGCCACCAGTGATTTGGGTGGAGAGGGCCGGGAGACCCAGTACTTC.